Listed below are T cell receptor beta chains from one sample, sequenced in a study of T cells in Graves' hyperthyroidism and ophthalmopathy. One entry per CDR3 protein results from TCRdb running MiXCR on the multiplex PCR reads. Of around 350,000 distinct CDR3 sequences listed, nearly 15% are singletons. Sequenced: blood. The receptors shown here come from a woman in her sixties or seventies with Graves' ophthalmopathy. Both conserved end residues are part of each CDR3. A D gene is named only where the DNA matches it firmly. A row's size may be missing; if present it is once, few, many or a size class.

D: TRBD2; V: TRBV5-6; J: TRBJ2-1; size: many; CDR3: CASTRLGGLAGGGEQFF; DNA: TGTGCCAGCACTCGATTGGGCGGACTAGCGGGGGGCGGTGAGCAGTTCTTC
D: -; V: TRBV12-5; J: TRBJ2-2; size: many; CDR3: CASGPTPSTGELFF; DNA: TGTGCTAGTGGACCGACCCCCAGCACCGGGGAGCTGTTTTTT
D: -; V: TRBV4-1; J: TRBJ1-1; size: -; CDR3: CASSQDRGLNTEAFF; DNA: TGCGCCAGCAGCCAAGATCGGGGATTGAACACTGAAGCTTTCTTT
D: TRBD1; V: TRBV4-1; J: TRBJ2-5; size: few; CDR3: CASSQLQGASGETQYF; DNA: TGCGCCAGCAGCCAGCTGCAGGGGGCTTCAGGAGAGACCCAGTACTTC
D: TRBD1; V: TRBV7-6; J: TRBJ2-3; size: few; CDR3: CASSFFSDRGSTDTQYF; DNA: TGTGCCAGCAGCTTTTTTTCTGACAGGGGAAGCACAGATACGCAGTATTTT
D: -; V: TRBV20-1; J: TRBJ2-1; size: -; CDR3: CSARIGRVDNEQFF; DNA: TGCAGTGCTAGAATCGGCAGGGTAGACAATGAGCAGTTCTTC
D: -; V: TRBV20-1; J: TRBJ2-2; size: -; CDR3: CSAREARAGELFF; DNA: TGCAGTGCTAGAGAGGCAAGAGCCGGGGAGCTGTTTTTT
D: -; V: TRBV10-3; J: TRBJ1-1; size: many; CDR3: CAIRGIGDTEAFF; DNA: TGTGCCATCAGGGGGATTGGTGACACTGAAGCTTTCTTT
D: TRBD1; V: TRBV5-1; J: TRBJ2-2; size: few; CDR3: CASSGDRPTGELFF; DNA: TGCGCCAGCAGCGGGGACAGACCCACCGGGGAGCTGTTTTTT
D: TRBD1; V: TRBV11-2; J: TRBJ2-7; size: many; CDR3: CASSLTGEYEQYF; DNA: TGTGCCAGCAGCTTGACAGGGGAGTACGAGCAGTACTTC
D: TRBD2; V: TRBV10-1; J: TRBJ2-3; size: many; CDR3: CASRLAGEDTQYF; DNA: TGCGCCAGCCGACTAGCGGGAGAAGATACGCAGTATTTT
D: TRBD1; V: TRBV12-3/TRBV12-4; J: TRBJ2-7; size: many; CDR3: CASSLGTASFYEQYF; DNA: TGTGCCAGCAGCCTAGGGACAGCTTCTTTCTACGAGCAGTACTTC
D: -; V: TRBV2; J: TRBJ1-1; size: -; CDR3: CASSEAYRNTEAFF; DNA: TGTGCCAGCAGTGAAGCGTACAGGAACACTGAAGCTTTCTTT
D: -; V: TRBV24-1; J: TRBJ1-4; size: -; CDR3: CATSAQGEKLFF; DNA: TGTGCCACCAGTGCCCAAGGCGAAAAACTGTTTTTT
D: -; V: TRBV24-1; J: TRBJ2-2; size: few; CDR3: CATSEPGHRGGKTGELFF; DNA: TGTGCCACCAGTGAACCGGGACATCGAGGCGGGAAAACCGGGGAGCTGTTTTTT
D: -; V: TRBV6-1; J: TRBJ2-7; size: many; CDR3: CATHPAGGDYEQYF; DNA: TGTGCCACCCACCCTGCAGGGGGGGACTACGAGCAGTACTTC
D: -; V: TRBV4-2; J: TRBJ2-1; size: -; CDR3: CASSQEPRRRGSYNEQFF; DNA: TGTGCCAGCAGCCAAGAACCCCGCCGACGGGGGTCCTACAATGAGCAGTTCTTC
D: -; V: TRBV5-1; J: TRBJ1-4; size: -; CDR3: CASSRGGTNEKLFF; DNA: TGCGCCAGCAGCCGGGGAGGGACTAATGAAAAACTGTTTTTT
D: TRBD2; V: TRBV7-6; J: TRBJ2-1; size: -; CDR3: CASSQDRGSGGLVQFF; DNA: TGTGCCAGCAGCCAAGATAGGGGTAGCGGGGGCTTGGTGCAGTTCTTC
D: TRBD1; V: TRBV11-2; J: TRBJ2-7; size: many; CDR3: CASSFPDRGRNEQYF; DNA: TGTGCCAGCAGCTTCCCGGACAGGGGGCGCAACGAGCAGTACTTC
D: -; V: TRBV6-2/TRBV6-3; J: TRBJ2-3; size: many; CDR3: CASSYSSGPTDTQYF; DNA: TGTGCCAGCAGTTACTCGAGTGGGCCAACAGATACGCAGTATTTT
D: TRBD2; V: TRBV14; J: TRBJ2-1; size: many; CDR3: CASSPLGRGNEQFF; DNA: TGTGCCAGCAGCCCCCTGGGGAGGGGCAATGAGCAGTTCTTC
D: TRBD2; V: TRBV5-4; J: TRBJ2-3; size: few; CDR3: CASSSWTSGTTDTQYF; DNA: TGTGCCAGCAGCTCCTGGACTAGCGGGACTACAGATACGCAGTATTTT
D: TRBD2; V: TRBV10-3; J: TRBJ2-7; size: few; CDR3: CAINPTSGRATSGQYF; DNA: TGTGCCATCAACCCCACTAGCGGGAGGGCTACTAGTGGGCAGTACTTC
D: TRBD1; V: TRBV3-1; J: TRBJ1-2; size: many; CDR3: CASSPTGADGYGYTF; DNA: TGTGCCAGCAGCCCCACAGGGGCCGATGGCTATGGCTACACCTTC
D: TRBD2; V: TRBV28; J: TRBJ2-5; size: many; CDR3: CASKSPAGAGETQYF; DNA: TGTGCCAGCAAATCCCCAGCGGGAGCAGGCGAGACCCAGTACTTC
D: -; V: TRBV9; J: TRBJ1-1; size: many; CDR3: CASSVVEGLNTEAFF; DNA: TGTGCCAGCAGCGTAGTGGAGGGACTGAACACTGAAGCTTTCTTT
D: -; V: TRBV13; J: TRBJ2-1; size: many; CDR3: CASSLGRLWSSYNEQFF; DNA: TGTGCCAGCAGCTTAGGCCGTTTGTGGAGCTCCTACAATGAGCAGTTCTTC
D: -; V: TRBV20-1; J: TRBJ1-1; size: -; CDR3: CSARATLDTEAFF; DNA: TGCAGTGCTAGGGCTACCTTGGATACTGAAGCTTTCTTT
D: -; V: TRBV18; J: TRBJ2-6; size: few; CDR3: CASSPGRPGANVLTF; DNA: TGTGCCAGCTCACCGGGAAGGCCTGGGGCCAACGTCCTGACTTTC
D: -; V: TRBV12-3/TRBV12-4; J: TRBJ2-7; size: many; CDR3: CASSFKDSAYEQYF; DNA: TGTGCCAGCAGTTTTAAAGACAGTGCCTACGAGCAGTACTTC
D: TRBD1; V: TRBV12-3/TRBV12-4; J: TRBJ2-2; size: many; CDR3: CASSPTGPAELFF; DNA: TGTGCCAGCAGTCCGACAGGGCCGGCGGAGCTGTTTTTT
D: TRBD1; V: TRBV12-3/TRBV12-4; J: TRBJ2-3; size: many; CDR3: CASSLGLQGADTQYF; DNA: TGTGCCAGCAGTTTAGGTTTGCAGGGGGCAGATACGCAGTATTTT
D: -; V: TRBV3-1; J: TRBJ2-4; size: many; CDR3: CASSRNRDIQYF; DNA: TGTGCCAGCAGCCGCAATCGGGACATTCAGTACTTC
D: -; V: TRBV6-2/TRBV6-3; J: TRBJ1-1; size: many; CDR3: CASSYGSHTNTEAFF; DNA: TGTGCCAGCAGTTACGGTTCTCACACGAACACTGAAGCTTTCTTT
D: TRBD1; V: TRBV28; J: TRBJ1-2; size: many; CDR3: CASSIPDRAGGYTF; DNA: TGTGCCAGCAGTATTCCAGACAGGGCGGGTGGCTACACCTTC
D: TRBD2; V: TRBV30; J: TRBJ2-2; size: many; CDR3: CACAKAGASGSTGELFF; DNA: TGTGCCTGTGCCAAGGCAGGGGCTAGCGGGAGCACCGGGGAGCTGTTTTTT
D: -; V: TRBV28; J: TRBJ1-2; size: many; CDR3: CASDTSNYGYTF; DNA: TGTGCCAGCGACACCTCTAACTATGGCTACACCTTC
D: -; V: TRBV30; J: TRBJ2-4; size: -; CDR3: CAWSRDIIAKNIQYF; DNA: TGTGCCTGGAGTCGGGACATCATAGCCAAAAACATTCAGTACTTC
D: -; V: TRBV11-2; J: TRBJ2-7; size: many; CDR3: CASSPWDGTYEQYF; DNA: TGTGCCAGCAGCCCATGGGACGGAACCTACGAGCAGTACTTC
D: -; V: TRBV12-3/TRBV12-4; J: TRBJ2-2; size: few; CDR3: CASSWVAVQGGELFF; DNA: TGTGCCAGCAGTTGGGTAGCAGTCCAGGGCGGGGAGCTGTTTTTT
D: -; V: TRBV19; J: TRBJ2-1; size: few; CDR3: CASSIELARREQFF; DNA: TGTGCCAGTAGTATAGAACTAGCTCGCCGGGAGCAGTTCTTC
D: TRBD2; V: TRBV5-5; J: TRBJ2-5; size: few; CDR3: CASSSYRGEETQYF; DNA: TGTGCCAGCAGCTCATACCGGGGGGAAGAGACCCAGTACTTC
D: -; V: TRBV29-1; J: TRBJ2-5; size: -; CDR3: CSGGSGETQYF; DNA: TGCAGCGGGGGGAGCGGGGAGACCCAGTACTTC
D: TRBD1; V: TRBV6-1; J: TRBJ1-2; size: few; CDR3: CASSQTGRAYGYTF; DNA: TGTGCCAGCAGCCAGACAGGGCGGGCCTATGGCTACACCTTC